The sequence of this T cell receptor (beta chain) was determined in a study of blood T cells in healthy people across ages. Notes on the study in general: Both naive CD4+ cell counts and diversity were greater in long-lived donors than in aged donors. Strongly correlated with naive T cell percentage was TCR beta diversity. Observed TCR beta diversity per million T cells went down as age went up. This fall followed a roughly linear course with age.

With respect to this clonotype: The antigen is unknown.

The authors ran a second PCR of 7 to 11 cycles using a sample-barcoded 5' primer and a J-beta primer mix. TCRdb re-called the 5' RACE reads through MiXCR, storing one row per CDR3 protein. The sample has approximately 940,000 distinct CDR3 sequences, about 44% seen once; the top ten hold 10% to 15%. The extraction recovered at least 5.5 micrograms of total RNA per sample. CDR1 and CDR2 (germline): SGHRS, YFSETQ. The CDR3 runs to 13 residues. Trimming shortened V by 7 bases and J by 4 bases, and 15 bases separated the two germline ends. The sample was blood. This receptor was identified in a man aged 30-40 years in good health. V is TRBV5-1 and J is TRBJ2-7; D is possibly TRBD2 (6 bases). The CDR3 nucleotides read TGCGCCAGCTCCGGCGGGATGCGGTACGAGCAGTACTTC. Amino acid sequence: CASSGGMRYEQYF.